Given below is one T cell receptor (beta chain) in context. This specimen comes from a study of blood T cell repertoires in COVID-19. About the study: Samples of COVID-19 (acute and convalescent) were obtained from the United States, Italy and Spain. The cDNA or gDNA used as material had been derived from T cells, B-cell-depleted T cells, or PBMCs.

Germline V lookup: CDR1 SGHTA, CDR2 FQGNSA. This CDR3 region has 17 residues. The germline V and J ends were trimmed by 1 base and 0 bases, with 13 bases remaining between them. In the original analysis: Researchers report that nucleated cell counts were estimated from reference gene primer amplification. Sequencing was performed with immunoSEQ multiplex PCR; in TCRdb, only in-frame clones are kept and a portion is missing. V, J and clone size reflect that table, while D and trimming were determined from the DNA. The table shows over 150,000 clones, with 60% to 85% occurring only once. The receptor was isolated from an elderly man with acute or convalescent COVID-19. Sequenced material: peripheral blood. The chain uses TRBV7-2 and TRBJ1-5, with D possibly TRBD1 on 6 matching bases. The CDR3 reads CASSLDVRGYSNQPQHF. CDR3 bases: TGTGCCAGCAGCTTAGATGTCAGGGGTTATAGCAATCAGCCCCAGCATTTT.